This TCR beta chain derives from a study of T cells after yellow fever vaccination. The germline CDR1 and CDR2 sequences are DFQATT and SNEGSKA (reference sequence). V dropped 5 bases and J dropped 0 bases, with 11 bases sitting between them. The CDR3 length is 15 residues. A word on this clonotype: A much larger clonotype is one base distant, so this may be a read error.

In TCRdb, the 5' RACE reads were re-called with MiXCR into one record per CDR3 protein. The sample lists some 160,000 distinct CDR3 sequences, 6% to 7.5% occurring once. J is TRBJ2-6 and V is TRBV20-1; D not certain. This TCR derives from a man aged 18 to 29 who received the YFV17D yellow fever vaccine. The source was CD4+ T cells sorted from PBMCs, collected 5 days after the first yellow fever vaccination. The CDR3 DNA reads as TGCAGTGCTCGGTACTTACGCTCTGGGGCCAACGTCCTGACTTTC. Residues: CSARYLRSGANVLTF.